This T cell receptor beta chain is from a study of blood T cells in healthy people across ages. Overall study: The template switching approach captured approximately one barcoded beta molecule for every two T cells.

This CDR3 spans 15 amino acids. V shed 5 bases and J shed 3 bases, with 17 bases lying between them. The germline V gene encodes CDR1 SGHTA and CDR2 FQGNSA. Primers used in a second PCR of roughly 7 to 11 cycles were a sample-barcoded 5' primer and a J-beta primer mix. The template-switch adaptor was a 5' adaptor with 12 random nucleotides. It tagged each cDNA molecule. TCRdb recomputed calls from the 5' RACE reads with MiXCR, one row per CDR3 protein. The sample has about 780,000 distinct CDR3 sequences, 55% to 65% seen once. The people who gave samples were healthy Caucasians from Russia, aged roughly 6 to 90.

The chain links TRBV7-2 to TRBJ2-7, with D unresolved. The sample was blood. This receptor was identified in a man aged 25-45 years in good health. CDR3 nucleotide sequence: TGTGCCAGCAGCGATCGGCCACTACGCCGCTACGAGCAGTACTTC. Its protein is CASSDRPLRRYEQYF.